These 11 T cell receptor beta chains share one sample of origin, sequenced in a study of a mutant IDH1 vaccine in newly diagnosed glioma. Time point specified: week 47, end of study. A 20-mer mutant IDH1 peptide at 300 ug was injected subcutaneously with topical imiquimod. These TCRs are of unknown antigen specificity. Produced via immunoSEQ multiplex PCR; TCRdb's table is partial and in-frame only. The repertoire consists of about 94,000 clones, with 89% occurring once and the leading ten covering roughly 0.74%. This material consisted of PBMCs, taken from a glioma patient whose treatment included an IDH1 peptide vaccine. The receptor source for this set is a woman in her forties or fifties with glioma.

In nucleotides, the CDR3 is TGTGCCAGCAGTACAGCGGGAGAAGAGCAGTACTTC. Its protein is CASSTAGEEQYF. The J gene is TRBJ2-7, the V gene TRBV28; 8 nucleotides align to TRBD2. The germline V gene has CDR1 MDHEN and CDR2 SYDVKM. CDR3 length equals 12 residues. V trimming: 5 bases; J trimming: 7 bases; junction bases outside the gene matches: 4.

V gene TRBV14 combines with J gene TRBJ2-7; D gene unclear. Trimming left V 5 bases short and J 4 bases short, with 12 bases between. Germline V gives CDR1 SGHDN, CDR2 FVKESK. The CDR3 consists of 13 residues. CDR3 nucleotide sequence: TGTGCCAGCAGCTACAGAAGTAGTTACGAGCAGTACTTC. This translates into CASSYRSSYEQYF.

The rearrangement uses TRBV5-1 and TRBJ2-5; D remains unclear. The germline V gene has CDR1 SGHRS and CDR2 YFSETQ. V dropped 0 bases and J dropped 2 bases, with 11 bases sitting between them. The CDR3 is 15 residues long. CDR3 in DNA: TGCGCCAGCAGCTTGGCGACTGGCACGCAAGAGACCCAGTACTTC. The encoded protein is CASSLATGTQETQYF.

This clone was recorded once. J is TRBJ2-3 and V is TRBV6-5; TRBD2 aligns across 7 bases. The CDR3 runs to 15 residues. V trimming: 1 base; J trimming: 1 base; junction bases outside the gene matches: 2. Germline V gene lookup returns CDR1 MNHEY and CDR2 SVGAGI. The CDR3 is CASSYWGGGTDTQYF. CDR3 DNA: TGTGCCAGCAGTTACTGGGGGGGAGGCACAGATACGCAGTATTTT.

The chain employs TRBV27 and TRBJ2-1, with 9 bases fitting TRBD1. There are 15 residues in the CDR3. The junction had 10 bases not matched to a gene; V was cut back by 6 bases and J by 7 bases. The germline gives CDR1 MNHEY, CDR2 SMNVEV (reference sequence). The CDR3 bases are TGTGCCAGCAGCTCCGGGACAGGGAGGAAAAATGAGCAGTTCTTC. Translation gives CASSSGTGRKNEQFF.

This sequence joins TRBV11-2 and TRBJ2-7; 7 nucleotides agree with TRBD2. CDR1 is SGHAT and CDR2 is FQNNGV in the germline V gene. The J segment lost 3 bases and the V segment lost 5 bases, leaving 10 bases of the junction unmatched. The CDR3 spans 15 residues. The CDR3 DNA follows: TGTGCCAGCAGCCTCGGGCTAGCGGAGCTCTACGAGCAGTACTTC. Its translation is CASSLGLAELYEQYF.

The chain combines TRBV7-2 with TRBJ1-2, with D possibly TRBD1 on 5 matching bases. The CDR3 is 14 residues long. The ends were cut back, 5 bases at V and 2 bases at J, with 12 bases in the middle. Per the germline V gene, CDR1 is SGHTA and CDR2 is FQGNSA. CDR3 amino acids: CASSPGPPNYGYTF. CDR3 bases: TGTGCCAGCAGCCCGGGACCCCCCAACTATGGCTACACCTTC.

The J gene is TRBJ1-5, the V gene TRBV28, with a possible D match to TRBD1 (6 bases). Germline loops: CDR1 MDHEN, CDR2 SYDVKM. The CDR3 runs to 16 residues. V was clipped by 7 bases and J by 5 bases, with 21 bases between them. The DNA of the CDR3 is TGTGCCAGCAACACTGGGGGGCCAGCCACCCATCAGCCCCAGCATTTT. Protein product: CASNTGGPATHQPQHF.

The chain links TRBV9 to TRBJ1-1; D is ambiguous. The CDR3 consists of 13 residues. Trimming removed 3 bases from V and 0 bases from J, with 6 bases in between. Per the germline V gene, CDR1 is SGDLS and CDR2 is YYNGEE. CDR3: CASSDSLNTEAFF. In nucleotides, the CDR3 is TGTGCCAGCAGCGACAGTTTGAACACTGAAGCTTTCTTT.

CDR3 residues: CAWTGLAGGPSWETQYF. The CDR3, as DNA: TGTGCCTGGACAGGACTAGCGGGAGGGCCGAGTTGGGAGACCCAGTACTTC. The chain recombines TRBV30 with TRBJ2-5, with 15 bases matching TRBD2. This CDR3 spans 17 amino acids. V shed 4 bases, J shed 5 bases, and the junction held 11 bases outside the gene matches. Germline V gives CDR1 GTSNPN, CDR2 SVGIG (reference sequence).

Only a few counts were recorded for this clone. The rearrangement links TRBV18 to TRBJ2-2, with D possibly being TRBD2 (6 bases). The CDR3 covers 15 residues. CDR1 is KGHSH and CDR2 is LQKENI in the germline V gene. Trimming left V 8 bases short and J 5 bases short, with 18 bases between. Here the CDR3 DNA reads TGTGCCAGCCCCGCCACTAGCCAACGGACCGGGGAGCTGTTTTTT. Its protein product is CASPATSQRTGELFF.